This TCR beta chain was recorded in a study of cytomegalovirus exposure and HLA in healthy donors. Trimming shortened V by 6 bases and J by 4 bases, and 11 bases separated the two germline ends. Germline V gene data show CDR1 as LNHDA and CDR2 as SQIVND (reference sequence). The CDR3 length is 13 residues. Primers for the PCR totalled 60 Vbeta and 13 Jbeta. TCRdb keeps only in-frame clones here, not all; method: immunoSEQ multiplex PCR. The sample holds around 76,000 clones; around three quarters are singletons and the top ten take more than 8%. The sample comprised PBMCs. This TCR derives from a woman aged 45 to 65 in good health and CMV-seropositive. The chain is built from TRBV19 and TRBJ2-3; no clear D gene. In DNA form, the CDR3 reads TGTGCCAGTAGAAGACTTGCCTCAGATACGCAGTATTTT. Amino acid sequence: CASRRLASDTQYF.